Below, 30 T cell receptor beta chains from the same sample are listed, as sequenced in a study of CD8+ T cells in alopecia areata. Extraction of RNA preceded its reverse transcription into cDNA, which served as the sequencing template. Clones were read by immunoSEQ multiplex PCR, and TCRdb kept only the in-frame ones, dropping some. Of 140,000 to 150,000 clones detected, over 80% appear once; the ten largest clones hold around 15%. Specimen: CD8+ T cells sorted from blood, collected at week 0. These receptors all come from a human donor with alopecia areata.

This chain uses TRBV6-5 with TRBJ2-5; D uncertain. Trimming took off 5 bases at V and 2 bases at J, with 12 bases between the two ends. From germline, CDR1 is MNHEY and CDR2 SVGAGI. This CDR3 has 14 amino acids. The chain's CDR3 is CASSPALLQETQYF. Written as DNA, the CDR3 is TGTGCCAGCAGTCCCGCTCTACTTCAAGAGACCCAGTACTTC.

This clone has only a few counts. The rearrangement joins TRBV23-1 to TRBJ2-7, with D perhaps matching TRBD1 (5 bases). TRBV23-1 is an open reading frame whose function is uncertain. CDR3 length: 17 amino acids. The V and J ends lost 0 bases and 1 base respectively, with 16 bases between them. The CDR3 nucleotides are TGCGCCAGCAGTCAATCTTCGGCGACAGAACTATCCTACGAGCAGTACTTC. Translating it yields CASSQSSATELSYEQYF.

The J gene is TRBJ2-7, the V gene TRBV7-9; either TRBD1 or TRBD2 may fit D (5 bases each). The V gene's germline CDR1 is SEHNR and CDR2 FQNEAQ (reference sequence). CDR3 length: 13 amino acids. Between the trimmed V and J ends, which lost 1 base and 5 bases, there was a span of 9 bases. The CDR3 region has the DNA TGTGCCAGCAGCTTAGTTGGGGGTGACGAGCAGTACTTC. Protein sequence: CASSLVGGDEQYF.

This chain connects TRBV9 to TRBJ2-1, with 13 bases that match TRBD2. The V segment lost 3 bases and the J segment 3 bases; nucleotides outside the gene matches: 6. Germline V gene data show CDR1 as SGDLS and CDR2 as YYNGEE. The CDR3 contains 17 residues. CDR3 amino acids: CASSETSGRAHYNEQFF. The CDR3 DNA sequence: TGTGCCAGCAGCGAAACTAGCGGGAGGGCCCACTACAATGAGCAGTTCTTC. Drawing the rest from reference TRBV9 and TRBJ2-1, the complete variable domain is DSGVTQTPKHLITATGQRVTLRCSPRSGDLSVYWYQQSLDQGLQFLIQYYNGEERAKGNILERFSAQQFPDLHSELNLSSLELGDSALYFCASSETSGRAHYNEQFFGPGTRLTVL.

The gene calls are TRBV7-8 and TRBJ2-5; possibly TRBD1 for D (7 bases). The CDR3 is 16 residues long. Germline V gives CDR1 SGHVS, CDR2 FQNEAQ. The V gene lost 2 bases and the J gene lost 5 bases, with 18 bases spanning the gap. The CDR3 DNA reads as TGTGCCAGCAGCTTACCCGGGGGACAGACGGGGGAGACCCAGTACTTC. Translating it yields CASSLPGGQTGETQYF. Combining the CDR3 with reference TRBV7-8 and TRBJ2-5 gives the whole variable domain GAGVSQSPRYKVAKRGQDVALRCDPISGHVSLFWYQQALGQGPEFLTYFQNEAQLDKSGLPSDRFFAERPEGSVSTLKIQRTQQEDSAVYLCASSLPGGQTGETQYFGPGTRLLVL.

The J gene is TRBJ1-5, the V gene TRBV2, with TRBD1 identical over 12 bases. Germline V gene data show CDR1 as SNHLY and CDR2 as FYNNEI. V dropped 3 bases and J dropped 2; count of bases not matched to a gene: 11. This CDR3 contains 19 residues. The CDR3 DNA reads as TGTGCCAGCAGTGAGGTCCAGGGACAGGGGGCGCGAGGCAATCAGCCCCAGCATTTT. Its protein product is CASSEVQGQGARGNQPQHF.

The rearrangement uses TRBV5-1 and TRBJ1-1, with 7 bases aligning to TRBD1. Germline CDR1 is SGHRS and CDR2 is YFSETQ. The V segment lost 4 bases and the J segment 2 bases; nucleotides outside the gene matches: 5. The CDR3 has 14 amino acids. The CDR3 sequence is CASSIGTDNTEAFF. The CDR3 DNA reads TGCGCCAGCAGCATAGGGACAGACAACACTGAAGCTTTCTTT.

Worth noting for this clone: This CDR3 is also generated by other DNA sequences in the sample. CDR3 in amino acids: CASSRGGGEQYF. CDR3 DNA sequence: TGTGCCAGCAGCCGGGGAGGAGGCGAGCAGTACTTC. The chain combines TRBV7-9 with TRBJ2-7; D may be TRBD2 (6 bases). The CDR3 is made up of 12 amino acids. Trimming shortened V by 5 bases and J by 6 bases, and 11 bases separated the two germline ends. The V gene's germline CDR1 is SEHNR and CDR2 FQNEAQ (reference sequence).

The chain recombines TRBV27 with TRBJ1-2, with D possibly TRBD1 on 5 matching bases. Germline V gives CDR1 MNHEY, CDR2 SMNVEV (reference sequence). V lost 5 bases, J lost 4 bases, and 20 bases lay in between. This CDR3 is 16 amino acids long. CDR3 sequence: CASSQEFGGWVYGYTF. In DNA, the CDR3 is TGTGCCAGCAGTCAAGAGTTTGGGGGGTGGGTCTATGGCTACACCTTC.

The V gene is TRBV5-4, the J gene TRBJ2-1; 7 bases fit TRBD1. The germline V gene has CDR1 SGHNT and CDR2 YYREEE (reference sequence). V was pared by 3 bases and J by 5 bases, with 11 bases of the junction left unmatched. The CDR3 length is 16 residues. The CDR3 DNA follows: TGTGCCAGCAGCTCGCTAACGACAGGGTACGACAATGAGCAGTTCTTC. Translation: CASSSLTTGYDNEQFF.

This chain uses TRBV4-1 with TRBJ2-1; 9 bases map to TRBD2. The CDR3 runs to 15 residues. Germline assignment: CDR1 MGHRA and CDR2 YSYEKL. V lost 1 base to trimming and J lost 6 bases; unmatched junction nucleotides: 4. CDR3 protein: CASSQGLAGINEQFF. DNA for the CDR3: TGCGCCAGCAGCCAAGGGCTAGCGGGGATCAATGAGCAGTTCTTC.

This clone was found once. The CDR3 region is CASSYSAGGINEQYF. CDR3 DNA sequence: TGTGCCAGCAGTTACTCCGCAGGGGGTATCAACGAGCAGTACTTC. The J gene is TRBJ2-7, the V gene TRBV6-5; 7 nucleotides line up with TRBD1. The CDR3 contains 15 residues. The germline V gene has CDR1 MNHEY and CDR2 SVGAGI. After removal of 0 bases from V and 5 bases from J, the junction contained 7 bases not matched to a gene.

The CDR3 is CASSTQEHPSETQYF. The CDR3, as DNA: TGTGCCAGCAGCACTCAAGAACACCCATCAGAGACCCAGTACTTC. The chain has TRBV11-2 and TRBJ2-5; D not resolved. Germline CDR1 reads SGHAT; CDR2 reads FQNNGV. The CDR3 has 15 residues. Deletions cut 5 bases from V and 4 bases from J, with 17 bases between.

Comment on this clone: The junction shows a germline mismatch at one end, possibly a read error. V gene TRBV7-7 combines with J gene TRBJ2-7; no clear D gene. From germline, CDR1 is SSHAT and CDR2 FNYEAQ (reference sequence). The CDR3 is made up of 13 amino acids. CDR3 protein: CASSLSKGYEQYF. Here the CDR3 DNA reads TGTGCTAGCAGCTTATCGAAAGGGTACGAGCAGTACTTC. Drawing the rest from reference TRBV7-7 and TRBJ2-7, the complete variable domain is GAGVSQSPRYKVTKRGQDVTLRCDPISSHATLYWYQQALGQGPEFLTYFNYEAQPDKSGLPSDRFSAERPEGSISTLTIQRTEQRDSAMYRCASSLSKGYEQYFGPGTRLTVT.

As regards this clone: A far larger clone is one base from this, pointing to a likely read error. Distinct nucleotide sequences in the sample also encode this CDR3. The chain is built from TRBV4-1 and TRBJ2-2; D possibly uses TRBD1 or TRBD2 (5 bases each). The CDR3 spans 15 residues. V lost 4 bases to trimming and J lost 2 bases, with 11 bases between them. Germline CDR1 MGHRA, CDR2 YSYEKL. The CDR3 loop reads CASSPGTSNTGELFF. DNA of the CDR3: TGCGCCAGCAGCCCGGGGACGTCCAACACCGGGGAGCTGTTTTTT.

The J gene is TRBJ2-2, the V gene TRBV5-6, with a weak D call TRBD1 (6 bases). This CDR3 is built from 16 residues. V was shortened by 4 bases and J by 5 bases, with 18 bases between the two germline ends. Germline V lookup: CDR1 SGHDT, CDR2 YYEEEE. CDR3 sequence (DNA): TGTGCCAGCAGCCCAGCAACTGGGGGCTCAACCGGGGAGCTGTTTTTT. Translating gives CASSPATGGSTGELFF.

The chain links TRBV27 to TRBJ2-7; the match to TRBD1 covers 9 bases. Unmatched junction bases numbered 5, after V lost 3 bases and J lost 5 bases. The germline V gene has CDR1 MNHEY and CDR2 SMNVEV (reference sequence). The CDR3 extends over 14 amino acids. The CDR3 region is CASSFWDRVDEQYF. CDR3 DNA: TGTGCCAGCAGTTTTTGGGACAGGGTCGACGAGCAGTACTTC.

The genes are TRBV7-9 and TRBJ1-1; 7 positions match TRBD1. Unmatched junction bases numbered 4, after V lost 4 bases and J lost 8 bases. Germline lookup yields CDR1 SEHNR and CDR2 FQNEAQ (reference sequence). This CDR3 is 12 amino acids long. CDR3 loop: CASSSGQAEAFF. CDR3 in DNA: TGTGCCAGCAGCTCAGGACAGGCGGAAGCTTTCTTT.

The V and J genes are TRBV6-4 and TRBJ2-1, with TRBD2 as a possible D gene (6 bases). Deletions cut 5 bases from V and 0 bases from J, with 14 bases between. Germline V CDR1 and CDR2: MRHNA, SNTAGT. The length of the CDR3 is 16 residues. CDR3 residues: CASSPSAGNSYNEQFF. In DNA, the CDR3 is TGTGCCAGCAGTCCCTCTGCGGGAAACTCCTACAATGAGCAGTTCTTC.

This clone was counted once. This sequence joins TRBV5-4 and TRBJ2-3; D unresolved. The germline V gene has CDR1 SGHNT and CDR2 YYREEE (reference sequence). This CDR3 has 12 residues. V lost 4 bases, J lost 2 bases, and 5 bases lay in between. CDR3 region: CASSHLTDTQYF. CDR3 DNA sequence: TGTGCCAGCAGCCACCTCACAGATACGCAGTATTTT.

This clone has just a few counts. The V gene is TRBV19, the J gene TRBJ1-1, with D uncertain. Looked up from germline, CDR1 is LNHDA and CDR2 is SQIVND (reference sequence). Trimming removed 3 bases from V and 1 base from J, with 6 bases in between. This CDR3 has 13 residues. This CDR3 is CASSMTGNTEAFF. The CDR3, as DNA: TGTGCCAGTAGTATGACGGGGAACACTGAAGCTTTCTTT.

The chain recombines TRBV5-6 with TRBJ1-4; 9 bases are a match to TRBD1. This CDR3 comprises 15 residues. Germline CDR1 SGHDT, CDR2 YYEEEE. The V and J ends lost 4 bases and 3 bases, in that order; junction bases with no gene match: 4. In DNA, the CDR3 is TGTGCCAGCAGCGGGGGACAGGGCCCTAATGAAAAACTGTTTTTT. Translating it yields CASSGGQGPNEKLFF.

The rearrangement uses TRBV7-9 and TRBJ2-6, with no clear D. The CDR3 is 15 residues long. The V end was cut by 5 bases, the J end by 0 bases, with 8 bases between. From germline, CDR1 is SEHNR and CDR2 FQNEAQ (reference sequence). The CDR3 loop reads CASSHKSSGANVLTF. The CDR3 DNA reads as TGTGCCAGCAGCCATAAATCCTCTGGGGCCAACGTCCTGACTTTC.

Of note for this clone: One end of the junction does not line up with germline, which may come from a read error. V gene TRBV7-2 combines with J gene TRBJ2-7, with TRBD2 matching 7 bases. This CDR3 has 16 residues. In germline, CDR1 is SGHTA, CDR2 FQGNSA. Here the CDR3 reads CVSSLALRWEGYEQYF. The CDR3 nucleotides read TGTGTCAGCAGCTTGGCCTTACGTTGGGAGGGGTACGAGCAGTACTTC.

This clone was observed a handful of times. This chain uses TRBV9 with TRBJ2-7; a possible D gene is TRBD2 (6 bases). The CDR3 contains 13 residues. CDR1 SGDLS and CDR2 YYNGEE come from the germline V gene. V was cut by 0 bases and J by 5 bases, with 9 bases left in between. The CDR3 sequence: CASSVGGRNEQYF. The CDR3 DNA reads TGTGCCAGCAGCGTAGGAGGGAGGAACGAGCAGTACTTC.

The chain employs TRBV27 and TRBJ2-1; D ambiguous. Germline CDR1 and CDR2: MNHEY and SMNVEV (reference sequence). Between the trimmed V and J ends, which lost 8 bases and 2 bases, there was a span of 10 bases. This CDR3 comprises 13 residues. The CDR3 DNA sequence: TGTGCCAGCTTACTTGAGCCCTACAATGAGCAGTTCTTC. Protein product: CASLLEPYNEQFF.

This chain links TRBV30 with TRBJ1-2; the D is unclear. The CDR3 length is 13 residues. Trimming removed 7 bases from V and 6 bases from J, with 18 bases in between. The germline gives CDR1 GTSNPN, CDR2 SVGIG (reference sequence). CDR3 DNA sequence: TGTGCCTATACCCTTCGGGCAGACGATGGCTACACCTTC. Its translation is CAYTLRADDGYTF.

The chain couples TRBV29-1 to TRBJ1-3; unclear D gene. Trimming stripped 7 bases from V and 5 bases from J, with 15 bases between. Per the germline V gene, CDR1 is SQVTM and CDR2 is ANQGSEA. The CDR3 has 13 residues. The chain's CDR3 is CSARVTERNTIYF. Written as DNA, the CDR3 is TGCAGCGCAAGGGTCACCGAGCGAAACACCATATATTTT.

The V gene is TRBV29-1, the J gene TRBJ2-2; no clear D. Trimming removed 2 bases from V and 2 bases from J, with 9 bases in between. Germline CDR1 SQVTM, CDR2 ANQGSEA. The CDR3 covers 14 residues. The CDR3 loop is CSVEMGLNTGELFF. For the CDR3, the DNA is TGCAGCGTTGAAATGGGCTTAAACACCGGGGAGCTGTTTTTT.

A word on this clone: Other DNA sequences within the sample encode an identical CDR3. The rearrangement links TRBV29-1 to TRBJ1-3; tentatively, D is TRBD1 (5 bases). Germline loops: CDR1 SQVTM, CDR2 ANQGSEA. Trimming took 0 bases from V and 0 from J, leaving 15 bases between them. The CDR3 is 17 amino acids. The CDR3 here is CSVEDPGPHISGNTIYF. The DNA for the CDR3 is TGCAGCGTTGAAGATCCGGGACCCCATATCTCTGGAAACACCATATATTTT.